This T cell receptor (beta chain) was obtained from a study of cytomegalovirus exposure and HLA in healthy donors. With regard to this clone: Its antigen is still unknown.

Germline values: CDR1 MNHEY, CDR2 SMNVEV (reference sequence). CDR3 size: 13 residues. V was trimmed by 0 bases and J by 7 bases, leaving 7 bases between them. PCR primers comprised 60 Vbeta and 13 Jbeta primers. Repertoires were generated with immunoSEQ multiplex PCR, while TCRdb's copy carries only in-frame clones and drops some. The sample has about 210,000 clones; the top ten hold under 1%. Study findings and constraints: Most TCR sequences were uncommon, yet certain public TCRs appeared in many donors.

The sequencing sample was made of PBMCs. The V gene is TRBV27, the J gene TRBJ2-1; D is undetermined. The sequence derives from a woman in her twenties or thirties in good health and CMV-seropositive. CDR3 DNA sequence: TGTGCCAGCAGTTTATCGGCCTCTAATGAGCAGTTCTTC. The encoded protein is CASSLSASNEQFF.